A selection of T cell receptor beta chains follows, all from one sample in a study of cytomegalovirus exposure and HLA in healthy donors. Data came from immunoSEQ multiplex PCR; TCRdb stores just in-frame clones and leaves some out. The table includes around 300,000 clones, roughly 85% detected once. The specimen was PBMCs. The receptors stem from a woman between 18 and 29 years old in good health and CMV-seronegative. Each CDR3 is given with its conserved first and last residue. Fields, in order: D gene, J gene, clone size, V gene, CDR3 protein, CDR3 DNA. D genes are given only for firm matches. A clone size is listed for some rows: how often the clone was seen (once, few, many), or a class if it is expanded.

D gene: -
J gene: TRBJ1-5
clone size: -
V gene: TRBV9
CDR3 protein: CASSASGDTYQPQHF
CDR3 DNA: TGTGCCAGCAGCGCGTCCGGGGACACCTATCAGCCCCAGCATTTT

D gene: -
J gene: TRBJ2-7
clone size: -
V gene: TRBV7-9
CDR3 protein: CASSLDLFSYEQYF
CDR3 DNA: TGTGCCAGCAGCTTAGACCTATTCTCCTACGAGCAGTACTTC

D gene: TRBD1
J gene: TRBJ1-2
clone size: -
V gene: TRBV13
CDR3 protein: CASSLPYTGQGNPADYGYTF
CDR3 DNA: TGTGCCAGCAGCTTACCCTACACGGGACAGGGAAACCCCGCAGACTATGGCTACACCTTC

D gene: -
J gene: TRBJ2-7
clone size: -
V gene: TRBV13
CDR3 protein: CASSLNPGEQYF
CDR3 DNA: TGTGCCAGCAGCTTAAATCCGGGGGAGCAGTACTTC

D gene: -
J gene: TRBJ1-2
clone size: once
V gene: TRBV19
CDR3 protein: CASRGRGFYGYTF
CDR3 DNA: TGTGCCAGTAGGGGCAGGGGATTCTATGGCTACACCTTC

D gene: -
J gene: TRBJ1-2
clone size: -
V gene: TRBV4-3
CDR3 protein: CASSQVWGDGYTF
CDR3 DNA: TGCGCCAGCAGCCAAGTTTGGGGGGATGGCTACACCTTC

D gene: TRBD1
J gene: TRBJ2-2
clone size: -
V gene: TRBV27
CDR3 protein: CASSLLNRGPSPGELFF
CDR3 DNA: TGTGCCAGCAGTTTACTCAACAGGGGGCCATCCCCCGGGGAGCTGTTTTTT

D gene: -
J gene: TRBJ2-7
clone size: once
V gene: TRBV11-3
CDR3 protein: CASSLGRQSYEQYF
CDR3 DNA: TGTGCCAGCAGCTTAGGTCGACAGAGCTACGAGCAGTACTTC

D gene: -
J gene: TRBJ1-1
clone size: -
V gene: TRBV10-3
CDR3 protein: CATRQGLNTEAFF
CDR3 DNA: TGTGCCACCCGGCAGGGGCTGAACACTGAAGCTTTCTTT

D gene: TRBD1
J gene: TRBJ1-1
clone size: -
V gene: TRBV29-1
CDR3 protein: CSAGQANTEAFF
CDR3 DNA: TGCAGCGCCGGACAGGCGAACACTGAAGCTTTCTTT

D gene: -
J gene: TRBJ2-7
clone size: -
V gene: TRBV5-1
CDR3 protein: CASSFGGPRSAYEQYF
CDR3 DNA: TGCGCCAGCAGCTTTGGCGGGCCCAGGTCGGCCTACGAGCAGTACTTC

D gene: -
J gene: TRBJ2-3
clone size: -
V gene: TRBV7-9
CDR3 protein: CASSRRGVNTDTQYF
CDR3 DNA: TGTGCCAGCAGCCGGCGCGGGGTCAACACAGATACGCAGTATTTT

D gene: -
J gene: TRBJ2-2
clone size: -
V gene: TRBV11-3
CDR3 protein: CASSSLSGELFF
CDR3 DNA: TGTGCCAGCAGCTCCCTTAGCGGGGAGCTGTTTTTT

D gene: TRBD1
J gene: TRBJ2-1
clone size: -
V gene: TRBV4-1
CDR3 protein: CASSTGGRQFF
CDR3 DNA: TGCGCCAGCAGCACAGGGGGGCGGCAGTTCTTC

D gene: TRBD1
J gene: TRBJ1-2
clone size: -
V gene: TRBV11-2
CDR3 protein: CASSPRGTAHGYTF
CDR3 DNA: TGTGCCAGCAGCCCGCGAGGGACAGCCCATGGCTACACCTTC

D gene: -
J gene: TRBJ2-3
clone size: -
V gene: TRBV19
CDR3 protein: CASRASGTDTQYF
CDR3 DNA: TGTGCCAGTAGGGCTAGCGGCACAGATACGCAGTATTTT

D gene: -
J gene: TRBJ1-4
clone size: -
V gene: TRBV7-9
CDR3 protein: CASSPGHGNEKLFF
CDR3 DNA: TGTGCCAGCAGCCCAGGGCACGGTAATGAAAAACTGTTTTTT

D gene: TRBD1
J gene: TRBJ1-2
clone size: -
V gene: TRBV28
CDR3 protein: CAGRTGANYGYTF
CDR3 DNA: TGTGCCGGCCGGACAGGGGCTAACTATGGCTACACCTTC

D gene: -
J gene: TRBJ2-7
clone size: -
V gene: TRBV2
CDR3 protein: CASGDWEQYF
CDR3 DNA: TGTGCCAGCGGCGACTGGGAGCAGTACTTC

D gene: TRBD1
J gene: TRBJ1-4
clone size: -
V gene: TRBV2
CDR3 protein: CASSSQGWDEKLFF
CDR3 DNA: TGTGCCAGCAGTTCACAGGGGTGGGATGAAAAACTGTTTTTT

D gene: TRBD1
J gene: TRBJ1-1
clone size: -
V gene: TRBV2
CDR3 protein: CASKEQGARNTEAFF
CDR3 DNA: TGTGCCAGCAAGGAACAGGGGGCCCGGAACACTGAAGCTTTCTTT

D gene: -
J gene: TRBJ1-3
clone size: -
V gene: TRBV14
CDR3 protein: CASSQVNSGNTIYF
CDR3 DNA: TGTGCCAGCAGCCAAGTCAACTCTGGAAACACCATATATTTT

D gene: TRBD1
J gene: TRBJ2-7
clone size: -
V gene: TRBV5-1
CDR3 protein: CASSYSGTGKSYEQYF
CDR3 DNA: TGCGCCAGCAGCTACTCCGGGACAGGGAAATCCTACGAGCAGTACTTC

D gene: -
J gene: TRBJ2-7
clone size: -
V gene: TRBV19
CDR3 protein: CASRKQGIDYEQYF
CDR3 DNA: TGTGCCAGTAGGAAGCAGGGGATTGACTACGAGCAGTACTTC

D gene: -
J gene: TRBJ2-7
clone size: -
V gene: TRBV4-3
CDR3 protein: CASSQGRGALAYEQYF
CDR3 DNA: TGCGCCAGCAGCCAAGGCCGGGGGGCCCTAGCCTACGAGCAGTACTTC

D gene: -
J gene: TRBJ2-1
clone size: -
V gene: TRBV19
CDR3 protein: CASSIAGTAEQFF
CDR3 DNA: TGTGCCAGTAGTATAGCCGGGACTGCTGAGCAGTTCTTC

D gene: -
J gene: TRBJ2-7
clone size: -
V gene: TRBV5-1
CDR3 protein: CASSLAQEWVEQYF
CDR3 DNA: TGCGCCAGCAGCTTGGCACAGGAGTGGGTCGAGCAGTACTTC

D gene: TRBD1
J gene: TRBJ1-4
clone size: -
V gene: TRBV5-1
CDR3 protein: CASSRDSMGEKLFF
CDR3 DNA: TGCGCCAGCAGCAGGGACAGCATGGGGGAAAAACTGTTTTTT

D gene: -
J gene: TRBJ1-3
clone size: -
V gene: TRBV16
CDR3 protein: CASSHSPTDSGNTIYF
CDR3 DNA: TGTGCCAGCAGCCACTCCCCGACAGACTCTGGAAACACCATATATTTT

D gene: TRBD1
J gene: TRBJ1-1
clone size: few
V gene: TRBV19
CDR3 protein: CASLRGTASNTEAFF
CDR3 DNA: TGTGCCAGCTTACGTGGGACAGCTTCTAACACTGAAGCTTTCTTT

D gene: TRBD1
J gene: TRBJ1-1
clone size: -
V gene: TRBV6-6
CDR3 protein: CASSTGGGTEAFF
CDR3 DNA: TGTGCCAGCAGCACAGGGGGGGGCACTGAAGCTTTCTTT

D gene: -
J gene: TRBJ2-7
clone size: -
V gene: TRBV7-6
CDR3 protein: CASSLGTPSEQYF
CDR3 DNA: TGTGCCAGCAGCTTGGGGACACCTTCCGAGCAGTACTTC

D gene: -
J gene: TRBJ1-1
clone size: -
V gene: TRBV5-1
CDR3 protein: CASSLAGMNTEAFF
CDR3 DNA: TGCGCCAGCAGCTTGGCGGGAATGAACACTGAAGCTTTCTTT

D gene: TRBD1
J gene: TRBJ1-1
clone size: -
V gene: TRBV30
CDR3 protein: CAWSSRQGLIAEAFF
CDR3 DNA: TGTGCCTGGAGTTCACGACAGGGGTTAATCGCTGAAGCTTTCTTT

D gene: -
J gene: TRBJ1-3
clone size: -
V gene: TRBV5-1
CDR3 protein: CASSLVTGSNGNTIYF
CDR3 DNA: TGCGCCAGCAGCTTGGTTACAGGCTCGAACGGAAACACCATATATTTT

D gene: TRBD1
J gene: TRBJ1-5
clone size: -
V gene: TRBV5-1
CDR3 protein: CASSLVGGGRPQHF
CDR3 DNA: TGCGCCAGCAGCTTGGTAGGGGGCGGACGGCCCCAGCATTTT

D gene: -
J gene: TRBJ2-7
clone size: -
V gene: TRBV6-5
CDR3 protein: CASSYSAGSSYEQYF
CDR3 DNA: TGTGCCAGCAGTTACTCGGCAGGTAGCTCCTACGAGCAGTACTTC

D gene: -
J gene: TRBJ2-4
clone size: -
V gene: TRBV7-7
CDR3 protein: CASSFPFSPHICPKNIQYF
CDR3 DNA: TGTGCTAGCAGCTTTCCCTTCTCACCACATATCTGTCCCAAAAACATTCAGTACTTC

D gene: TRBD1
J gene: TRBJ1-2
clone size: -
V gene: TRBV2
CDR3 protein: CASGPPGQGYYGYTF
CDR3 DNA: TGTGCCAGCGGACCACCGGGACAGGGCTACTATGGCTACACCTTC

D gene: TRBD2
J gene: TRBJ2-3
clone size: once
V gene: TRBV5-1
CDR3 protein: CASSLELAGDGDTQYF
CDR3 DNA: TGCGCCAGCAGCTTGGAGTTAGCGGGAGATGGGGATACGCAGTATTTT